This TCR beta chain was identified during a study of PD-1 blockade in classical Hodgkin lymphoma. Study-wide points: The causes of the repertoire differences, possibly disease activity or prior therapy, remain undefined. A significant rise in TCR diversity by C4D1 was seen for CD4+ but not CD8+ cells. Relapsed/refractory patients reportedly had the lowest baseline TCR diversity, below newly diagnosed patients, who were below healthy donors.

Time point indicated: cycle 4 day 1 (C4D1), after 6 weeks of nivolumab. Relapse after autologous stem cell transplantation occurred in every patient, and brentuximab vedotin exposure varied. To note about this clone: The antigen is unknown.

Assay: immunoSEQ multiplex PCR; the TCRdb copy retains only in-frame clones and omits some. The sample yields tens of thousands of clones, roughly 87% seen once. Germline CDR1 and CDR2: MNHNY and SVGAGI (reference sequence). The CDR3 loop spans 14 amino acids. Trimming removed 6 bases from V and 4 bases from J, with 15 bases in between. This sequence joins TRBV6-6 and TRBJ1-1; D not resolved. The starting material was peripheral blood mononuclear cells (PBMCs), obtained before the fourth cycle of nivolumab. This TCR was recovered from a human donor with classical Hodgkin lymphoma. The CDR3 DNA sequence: TGTGCCAGCAGCACGGGTGCTGGCGGCACTGAAGCTTTCTTT. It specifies CASSTGAGGTEAFF.